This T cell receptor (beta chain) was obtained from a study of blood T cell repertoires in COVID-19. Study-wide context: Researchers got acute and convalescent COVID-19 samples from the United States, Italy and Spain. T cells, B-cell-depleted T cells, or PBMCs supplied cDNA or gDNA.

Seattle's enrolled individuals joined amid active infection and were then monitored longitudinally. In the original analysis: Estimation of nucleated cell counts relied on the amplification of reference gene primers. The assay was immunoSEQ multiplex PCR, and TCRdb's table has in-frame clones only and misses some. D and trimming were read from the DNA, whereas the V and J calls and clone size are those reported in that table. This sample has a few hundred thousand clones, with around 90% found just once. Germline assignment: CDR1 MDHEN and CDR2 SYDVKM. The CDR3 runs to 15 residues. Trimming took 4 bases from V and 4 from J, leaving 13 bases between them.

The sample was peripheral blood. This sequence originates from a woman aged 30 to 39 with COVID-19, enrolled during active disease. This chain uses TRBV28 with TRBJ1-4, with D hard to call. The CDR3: CASSSGLVDNEKLFF. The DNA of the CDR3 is TGTGCCAGCAGTTCAGGACTAGTGGATAATGAAAAACTGTTTTTT.